These 25 T cell receptor beta chains originate from one sample sequenced in a study of T cells in Graves' hyperthyroidism and ophthalmopathy. Amplified TCR beta CDR3 regions came from RNA transcripts. The primer set for the first-round RT-PCR of the TCR CDR3 was HTBI. TCRdb independently ran MiXCR on the multiplex PCR reads; one entry per CDR3 protein. The sample comprises approximately 370,000 distinct CDR3 sequences, roughly a sixth of which are singletons, and roughly 35% rests with the top ten. Sequencing was carried out using blood. All receptors come from a woman aged 25 to 39 with Graves' hyperthyroidism that later progressed to Graves' ophthalmopathy.

This clonotype was seen a handful of times. The chain links TRBV19 to TRBJ2-1; D call uncertain. The V and J ends lost 4 bases and 3 bases respectively, with 4 bases between them. Per the germline V gene, CDR1 is LNHDA and CDR2 is SQIVND (reference sequence). This CDR3 comprises 12 residues. The CDR3 DNA reads TGTGCCAGTAGTACCCGCTACAATGAGCAGTTCTTC. This translates into CASSTRYNEQFF.

The V and J genes are TRBV12-3 or TRBV12-4 and TRBJ1-5; weak D call: TRBD1 (5 bases). Trimming removed 7 bases at V and 7 bases at J, with 17 bases between. The CDR3 is 14 amino acids. The CDR3: CASMTGTEEQPQHF. Written as DNA, the CDR3 is TGTGCCAGCATGACGGGGACGGAGGAGCAGCCCCAGCATTTT.

The chain links TRBV20-1 to TRBJ1-1; the D is unclear. The germline CDR1 and CDR2 sequences are DFQATT and SNEGSKA (reference sequence). The V and J ends lost 6 bases and 1 base respectively, with 9 bases between them. This CDR3 has 12 amino acids. The CDR3 loop is CSARHPNTEAFF. The CDR3 DNA sequence: TGCAGTGCACGACACCCGAACACTGAAGCTTTCTTT.

The J gene is TRBJ2-1, the V gene TRBV29-1; the D gene could be TRBD1 or TRBD2 (6 bases each). Germline V CDR1 and CDR2: SQVTM, ANQGSEA. The V end was cut by 8 bases, the J end by 9 bases, with 20 bases between. The CDR3 is 13 residues long. CDR3 sequence reads: CSQRRGFSGEQFF. In DNA form, the CDR3 reads TGCAGCCAACGGAGGGGGTTTTCCGGTGAGCAGTTCTTC.

This clonotype has a count of ten or more. The chain has TRBV2 and TRBJ1-2; D call uncertain. Germline CDR1 and CDR2: SNHLY and FYNNEI. V lost 5 bases and J 7 bases, leaving 8 bases between the germline ends. CDR3 length: 11 residues. CDR3: CASSSDRGYTF. The CDR3 DNA follows: TGTGCCAGCAGTTCGGACCGTGGCTACACCTTC.

Many counts were recorded for this clonotype. The chain links TRBV30 to TRBJ1-2; 7 nucleotides line up with TRBD1. The V and J ends lost 1 base and 4 bases, in that order; junction bases with no gene match: 3. The germline V gene encodes CDR1 GTSNPN and CDR2 SVGIG (reference sequence). The CDR3 has 13 amino acids. The CDR3 loop reads CAWSEGQSYGYTF. The CDR3 region has the DNA TGTGCCTGGAGTGAGGGACAGTCCTATGGCTACACCTTC.

This clonotype was seen ten or more times. This chain joins TRBV11-2 and TRBJ2-1, with TRBD2 matching over 9 bases. J was trimmed by 0 bases and V by 8 bases; bases with no gene match: 8. Per germline, CDR1 SGHAT and CDR2 FQNNGV. CDR3 length: 16 residues. The CDR3 here is CASRKTSGVSYNEQFF. The CDR3 nucleotides read TGTGCCAGCCGTAAGACTAGCGGAGTCTCCTACAATGAGCAGTTCTTC.

The chain carries TRBV29-1 and TRBJ1-1, with D possibly TRBD1 on 6 matching bases. Germline CDR1 reads SQVTM; CDR2 reads ANQGSEA. V was shortened by 1 base and J by 9 bases, with 21 bases between the two germline ends. The CDR3 spans 15 residues. DNA for the CDR3: TGCAGCGTTGAAGCTCACCGGGACACCCACCCTAAAGCTTTCTTT. It yields the protein CSVEAHRDTHPKAFF.

This clonotype was detected ten times or more. V is TRBV14 and J is TRBJ2-7; 9 bases are shared with TRBD1. Germline trimming cut 1 base from V and 3 bases from J; bases unmatched to any gene: 4. Germline CDR1 is SGHDN and CDR2 is FVKESK. This CDR3 has 15 residues. The CDR3 sequence is CASSQGTGGYYEQYF. The CDR3 nucleotides are TGTGCCAGCAGCCAAGGAACAGGGGGCTACTACGAGCAGTACTTC.

J is TRBJ2-7 and V is TRBV11-1; the match to TRBD2 covers 15 bases. With V trimmed by 4 bases and J by 5 bases, 6 bases remained unmatched. Germline CDR1 and CDR2: SGHAT and FQDESV (reference sequence). The CDR3 is 16 residues long. The CDR3 sequence: CASSWGLAGGLDEQYF. The DNA of the CDR3 is TGTGCCAGCAGCTGGGGACTAGCGGGGGGATTGGACGAGCAGTACTTC.

The table lists this clonotype with a few counts. The junction departs from the called germline gene at one end, perhaps through a read error. V gene TRBV3-1 combines with J gene TRBJ1-5; D is possibly TRBD1 (5 bases). This CDR3 region has 15 residues. Germline CDR1 and CDR2: LGHDT and YNNKEL (reference sequence). Here the CDR3 reads CASSQGTYSDQPQHF. CDR3 nucleotide sequence: TGTGCCAGCAGCCAAGGGACATATAGCGATCAGCCCCAGCATTTT.

The J gene is TRBJ2-5, the V gene TRBV7-9, with D unresolved. The CDR3 runs 15 residues. The germline gives CDR1 SEHNR, CDR2 FQNEAQ (reference sequence). Trimming left V 0 bases short and J 1 base short, with 9 bases between. CDR3 sequence: CASSLALQSQETQYF. The CDR3 DNA sequence: TGTGCCAGCAGCTTAGCGTTACAGTCCCAAGAGACCCAGTACTTC.

This clonotype was counted at least ten times. The chain recombines TRBV12-3 or TRBV12-4 with TRBJ2-2; no clear D. The V end was cut by 4 bases, the J end by 5 bases, with 14 bases between. There are 15 residues in the CDR3. CDR3 nucleotides: TGTGCCAGCAGTTCCAATGGTATGGTAACCGGGGAGCTGTTTTTT. Translation gives CASSSNGMVTGELFF.

V gene TRBV29-1 combines with J gene TRBJ2-5, with TRBD2 matching over 13 bases. Trimming removed 1 base from V and 0 bases from J; junction bases left unmatched: 2. The CDR3 has 16 amino acids. The germline gives CDR1 SQVTM, CDR2 ANQGSEA. In DNA form, the CDR3 reads TGCAGCGTTGAAGGAGGGACTAGCGGGGACCAAGAGACCCAGTACTTC. Protein product: CSVEGGTSGDQETQYF.

This clonotype was detected ten times or more. V gene TRBV2 combines with J gene TRBJ2-4; the D gene is possibly TRBD2 (5 bases). Germline loops: CDR1 SNHLY, CDR2 FYNNEI. The CDR3 runs 12 residues. Trimming removed 4 bases at V and 8 bases at J, with 9 bases between. Here the CDR3 reads CASSVRRDIQYF. CDR3 DNA: TGTGCCAGCAGTGTGAGGCGGGACATTCAGTACTTC.

This clonotype was seen more than once but under ten times. This chain links TRBV18 with TRBJ2-7, with D perhaps TRBD1 or TRBD2 (6 bases each). Germline assignment: CDR1 KGHSH and CDR2 LQKENI. Deletions cut 2 bases from V and 4 bases from J, with 12 bases between. This CDR3 has 14 residues. In DNA, the CDR3 is TGTGCCAGCTCACCATCCGGGGGCATGTACGAGCAGTACTTC. This gives the protein CASSPSGGMYEQYF. Variable domain in full (rest from reference TRBV18 and TRBJ2-7): NAGVMQNPRHLVRRRGQEARLRCSPMKGHSHVYWYRQLPEEGLKFMVYLQKENIIDESGMPKERFSAEFPKEGPSILRIQQVVRGDSAAYFCASSPSGGMYEQYFGPGTRLTVT.

The CDR3 sequence is CASSAGRGIHNYGYTF. The CDR3 coding sequence is TGTGCCAGTAGTGCGGGCAGAGGTATCCATAACTATGGCTACACCTTC. The chain employs TRBV19 and TRBJ1-2; no clear D. V shed 5 bases and J shed 1 base, with 17 bases lying between them. Germline V CDR1 and CDR2: LNHDA, SQIVND (reference sequence). This CDR3 has 16 residues.

For this clonotype: Sequence at one end of the junction differs from germline and may be a read error. This chain connects TRBV12-3 or TRBV12-4 to TRBJ2-5, with TRBD2 identical over 13 bases. This CDR3 contains 16 residues. CDR3 sequence reads: CASSELAGGPQKTQCF. The CDR3 bases are TGTGCCAGCAGTGAACTAGCGGGAGGGCCACAGAAGACCCAGTGCTTC.

This clonotype was seen just once. The genes are TRBV27 and TRBJ2-7; tentatively, D is TRBD2 (6 bases). Germline assignment: CDR1 MNHEY and CDR2 SMNVEV (reference sequence). The V end lost 6 bases, the J end lost 7 bases, and 10 bases lay between the germline ends. This CDR3 spans 11 amino acids. The DNA for the CDR3 is TGTGCCAGCAGCCGGGGGAGAGAGCAGTACTTC. Amino acids: CASSRGREQYF.

There are many counts of this clonotype. V is TRBV25-1 and J is TRBJ2-1, with 13 bases lining up with TRBD2. This CDR3 contains 18 residues. From germline, CDR1 is MGHDK and CDR2 SYGVNS. V shed 3 bases, J shed 9 bases, and the junction held 14 bases outside the gene matches. The CDR3 here is CASSDHTSGGAEISEQFF. The DNA of the CDR3 is TGTGCCAGCAGTGATCACACTAGCGGGGGGGCCGAAATAAGTGAGCAGTTCTTC.

The chain links TRBV3-1 to TRBJ2-1; 9 bases agree with TRBD2. This CDR3 is 14 amino acids long. Germline V gives CDR1 LGHDT, CDR2 YNNKEL (reference sequence). J gave up 1 base and V 7 bases, and 2 bases lay outside the gene matches. CDR3 nucleotides: TGTGCCAGCAACCTAGCGGGATCCTACAATGAGCAGTTCTTC. Residues: CASNLAGSYNEQFF.

In this sample, this clonotype turned up many times. V usage is TRBV27 and J usage is TRBJ1-1; D is unclear. The CDR3 covers 12 residues. Germline CDR1 is MNHEY and CDR2 is SMNVEV (reference sequence). V lost 6 bases, J lost 6 bases, and 11 bases lay in between. CDR3 region: CASSPGRAEAFF. The CDR3 nucleotides are TGTGCCAGCAGCCCAGGAAGGGCTGAAGCTTTCTTT.

This clonotype was seen many times. V and J are TRBV28 and TRBJ1-6; TRBD1 aligns across 9 bases. V gave up 5 bases and J gave up 10 bases; unmatched junction bases: 9. There are 15 residues in the CDR3. Germline lookup yields CDR1 MDHEN and CDR2 SYDVKM. The CDR3 DNA reads as TGTGCCAGCAGTCCAACGGGACAGGGAAACTCACCCCTCCACTTT. Translated, it gives CASSPTGQGNSPLHF.

This clonotype was observed at least ten times. The chain recombines TRBV7-9 with TRBJ2-7; TRBD1 agrees at 8 bases. Germline V lookup: CDR1 SEHNR, CDR2 FQNEAQ (reference sequence). This CDR3 has 14 residues. V lost 6 bases and J lost 2; bases outside the gene matches: 6. In DNA form, the CDR3 reads TGTGCCAGCAGTATGACAGGGGTTACCTACGAGCAGTACTTC. This sequence encodes CASSMTGVTYEQYF.

This clonotype was recorded many times. The rearrangement uses TRBV5-1 and TRBJ2-5; tentative D call: TRBD1 (6 bases). CDR1 and CDR2 from the germline V gene are SGHRS and YFSETQ. V shed 3 bases and J shed 2 bases, with 14 bases lying between them. The CDR3 extends over 15 amino acids. The DNA for the CDR3 is TGCGCCAGCAGCTGGTCCCCAGGGGAACAAGAGACCCAGTACTTC. Translating it yields CASSWSPGEQETQYF.